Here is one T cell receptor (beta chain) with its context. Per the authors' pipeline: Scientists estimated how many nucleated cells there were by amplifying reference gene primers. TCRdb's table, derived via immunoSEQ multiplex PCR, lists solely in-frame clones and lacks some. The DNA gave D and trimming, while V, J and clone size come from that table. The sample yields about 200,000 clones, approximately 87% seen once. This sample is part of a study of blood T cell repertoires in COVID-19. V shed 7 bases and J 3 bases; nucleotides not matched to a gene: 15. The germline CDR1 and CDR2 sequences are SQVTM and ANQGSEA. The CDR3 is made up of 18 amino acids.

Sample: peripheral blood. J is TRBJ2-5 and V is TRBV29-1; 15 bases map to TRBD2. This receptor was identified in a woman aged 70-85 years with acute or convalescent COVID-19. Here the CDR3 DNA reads TGCAGCGACCTCCCAGGACTAGCGGGAGGGTCGAGGGAAGAGACCCAGTACTTC. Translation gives CSDLPGLAGGSREETQYF.